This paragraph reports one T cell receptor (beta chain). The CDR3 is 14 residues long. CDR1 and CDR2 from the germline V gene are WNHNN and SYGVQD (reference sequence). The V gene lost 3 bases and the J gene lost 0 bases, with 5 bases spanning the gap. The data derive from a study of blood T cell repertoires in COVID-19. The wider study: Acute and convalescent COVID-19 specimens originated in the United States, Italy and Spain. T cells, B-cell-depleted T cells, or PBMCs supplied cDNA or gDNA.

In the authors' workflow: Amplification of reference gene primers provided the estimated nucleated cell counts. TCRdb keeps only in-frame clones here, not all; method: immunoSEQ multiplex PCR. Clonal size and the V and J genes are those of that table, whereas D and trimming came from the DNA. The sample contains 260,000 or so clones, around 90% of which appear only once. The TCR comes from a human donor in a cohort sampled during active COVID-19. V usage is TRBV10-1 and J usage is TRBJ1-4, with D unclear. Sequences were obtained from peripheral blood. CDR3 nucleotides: TGCGCCAGCAGTGACAGTCCAACTAATGAAAAACTGTTTTTT. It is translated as CASSDSPTNEKLFF.